This T cell receptor beta chain originates from a study of T-cell reconstitution after alpha-beta-depleted transplantation in children. Regarding the study as a whole: Reportedly, roughly two months post-transplant, alpha-beta T cells arose from several hundred expanded graft clones. Most T-cell counts and diversity one year after the transplant came from T cells that were newly produced.

Turning to this clonotype: What it binds is unknown.

Preparation of the TCRbeta library used unique molecular identifiers. One entry per CDR3 protein, called by TCRdb with MiXCR from the PCR reads. The repertoire holds over 400,000 distinct CDR3 sequences, with approximately 41% as singletons. CDR1 DFQATT and CDR2 SNEGSKA come from the germline V gene (reference sequence). With 3 bases removed from V and 4 bases from J, the gap between germline ends came to 16 bases. This CDR3 is 15 amino acids long. This TCR derives from a girl under 10 years old with aplastic anemia, due to receive a stem cell transplant. This chain connects TRBV20-1 to TRBJ2-1; tentatively, D is TRBD1 (5 bases). The material was PBMCs, obtained before TCRalphabeta/CD19-depleted stem cell transplant. The CDR3 DNA follows: TGCAGTGCTAGGTCTGGGCAGGGTGATTACAATGAGCAGTTCTTC. It codes for CSARSGQGDYNEQFF.